The entry below gives a single T cell receptor (beta chain) sequence along with its context. Its binding antigen is unknown. Base qualities are not provided; no much larger clone lies one nucleotide away. This sample was included in a study of blood T cell repertoires in COVID-19 (dated by TCRdb to about 2020). Regarding the study in general: Samples from collaborators originated in the United States, Italy and Spain and spanned both the acute and convalescent phases of COVID-19. The prospective study material was composed of cDNA or gDNA derived from T cells, B-cell-depleted T cells, or PBMCs. The dataset comprised deeply sampled blood TCRbeta repertoires from subjects exposed to, actively infected with, or recovered from COVID-19. The repertoires were released in a freely available public database intended as a resource for research on the immune response to SARS-CoV-2. Samples were obtained from the ongoing ImmuneRACE study (first 160 participants) and from about 1,300 subjects provided by 6 global collaborators. Nearly every sample came with metadata listing a de-identified subject ID, COVID-19 status, age in years and sex. Where HLA class I and class II types were available, the types were taken from metadata supplied by the sample provider, not from assay-based typing. Broad study findings and their caveats: The quantity of clinical and demographic metadata differed by source and by participant and was supplied without curation.

Clipping removes 7 bases from V and 6 bases from J, with 10 as the unmatched junction base count. From cysteine to phenylalanine, the CDR3 is 15 amino acids long. Here the CDR3 DNA is all that survives: 45 bases in frame from base 1. CDR1 and CDR2, per the germline V gene, are SQVTM and ANQGSEA. Each collaborating institution followed its own protocols to collect whole blood in K2EDTA tubes. Collaborator samples were shipped for TCRbeta analysis as frozen whole blood, isolated PBMCs, or DNA extracted from either sample type. The immunoSEQ Assay, a bias-controlled multiplex PCR, was used to amplify TCRbeta CDR3 regions from genomic DNA. On the study's bioinformatics: The number of nucleated cells in each sample was estimated from the amplification of reference gene primers within the assay. To quantify the absolute abundance of each unique TCRbeta CDR3 rearrangement, sequence reads were collapsed and filtered. For each sample, productive Simpson clonality was calculated as the square root of Simpson's diversity index across productive rearrangements. In TCRdb, the immuneACCESS table is reduced to in-frame sequences with V and J assigned. These tables do not hold every clone; where another copy was compared, an unresolved V gene accounts for under half, and the others remain unexplained. V and J calls and clone size are those listed in that table; D and trimming were worked out from the DNA. The sample table lists around 110,000 clones, 82% of them with a count of one. 3.5% to 5.5% of the sample rests with the top ten.

The receptor's source is a woman aged 65 to 85 with acute or convalescent COVID-19. Recombination joined TRBV29-1 with TRBJ2-1; TRBD1 matches 12 bases in the middle. The sequenced sample consisted of peripheral blood. The nucleotide sequence is TGCAGCGGGGGACAGGGGGCGCAAAAATCCAATGAGCAGTTCTTC. It specifies CSGGQGAQKSNEQFF.